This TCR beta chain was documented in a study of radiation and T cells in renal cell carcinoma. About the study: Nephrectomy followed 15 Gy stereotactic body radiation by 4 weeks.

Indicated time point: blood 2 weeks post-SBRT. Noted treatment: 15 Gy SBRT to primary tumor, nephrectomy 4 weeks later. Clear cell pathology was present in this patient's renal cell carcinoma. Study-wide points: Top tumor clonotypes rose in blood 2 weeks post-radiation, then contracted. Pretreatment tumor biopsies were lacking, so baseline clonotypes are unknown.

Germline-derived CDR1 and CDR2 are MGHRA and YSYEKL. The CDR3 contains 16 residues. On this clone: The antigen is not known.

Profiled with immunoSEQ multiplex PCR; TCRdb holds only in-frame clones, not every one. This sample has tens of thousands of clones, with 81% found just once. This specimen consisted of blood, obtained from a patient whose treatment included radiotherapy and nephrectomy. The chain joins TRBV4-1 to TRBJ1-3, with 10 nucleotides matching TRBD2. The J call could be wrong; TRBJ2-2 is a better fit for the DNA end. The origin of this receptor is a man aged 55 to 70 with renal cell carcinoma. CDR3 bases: TGCGCCAGCAGCCAAGCTAGCGGGAGTCTTCACGGGGAGCTGTTTTTT. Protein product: CASSQASGSLHGELFF.